Each of the 11 T cell receptor beta chains below was sequenced from the same sample in a study of CD8+ T cells in alopecia areata. TCR sequencing used cDNA made by reverse transcription of extracted RNA. Sequenced by immunoSEQ multiplex PCR; TCRdb stores in-frame clones only, minus some. The data contain approximately 150,000 clones, 55% of them singletons. The sequencing sample was made of CD4+ T cells sorted from blood. These receptors came from a human donor in good health.

This chain joins TRBV2 and TRBJ2-5; TRBD2 agrees at 10 bases. The J call may not be correct, given that the DNA end is closer to TRBJ2-7. Germline values: CDR1 SNHLY, CDR2 FYNNEI. The length of the CDR3 is 14 residues. The CDR3 coding sequence is TGTGCCAGCAGTAGATCGGGACTAGCGCGCGAGCAGTACTTC. It translates to CASSRSGLAREQYF.

This clone appeared once. The genes are TRBV10-3 and TRBJ2-7; 7 bases are shared with TRBD1. The CDR3 runs to 12 residues. Per the germline V gene, CDR1 is ENHRY and CDR2 is SYGVKD. J lost 2 bases, V lost 8 bases, and 3 bases had no gene match. The CDR3 sequence is CAIGGQPYEQYF. The CDR3 nucleotides are TGTGCCATCGGGGGACAGCCCTACGAGCAGTACTTC.

CDR3 in DNA: TGCGCCTGCCGAGGCCAGGGAGGCACTGAAGCTTTCTTT. Its translation is CACRGQGGTEAFF. The genes are TRBV10-1 and TRBJ1-1; possible D gene TRBD1, 5 bases. The CDR3 extends over 13 amino acids. The germline V gene encodes CDR1 WNHNN and CDR2 SYGVQD (reference sequence). Trimming stripped 11 bases from V and 4 bases from J, with 17 bases between.

This clone was found a few times. The genes are TRBV19 and TRBJ2-1; D assignment may be TRBD1 or TRBD2 (5 bases each). Germline V CDR1 and CDR2: LNHDA, SQIVND (reference sequence). The CDR3 runs to 12 residues. With 3 bases removed from V and 8 bases from J, the gap between germline ends came to 8 bases. CDR3 amino acids: CASSILGDEQFF. In nucleotides, the CDR3 is TGTGCCAGTAGTATCCTGGGGGATGAGCAGTTCTTC.

This chain connects TRBV6-6 to TRBJ2-1; tentative D call: TRBD2 (5 bases). This CDR3 has 13 residues. Deletions cut 6 bases from V and 10 bases from J, with 16 bases between. Germline loops: CDR1 MNHNY, CDR2 SVGAGI (reference sequence). This CDR3 is CASRTNGGNEQFF. The DNA of the CDR3 is TGTGCCAGCAGGACGAACGGAGGAAACGAGCAGTTCTTC.

The chain is built from TRBV5-1 and TRBJ2-5; maybe TRBD2 (5 bases). The CDR3 has 16 residues. The ends were cut back, 4 bases at V and 5 bases at J, with 21 bases in the middle. Germline V gene data show CDR1 as SGHRS and CDR2 as YFSETQ. The CDR3 here is CASSPTGLGGVETQYF. DNA for the CDR3: TGCGCCAGCAGCCCCACCGGACTGGGCGGAGTCGAGACCCAGTACTTC.

The V and J genes are TRBV5-1 and TRBJ2-5; the D gene could be TRBD1 or TRBD2 (5 bases each). The CDR3 runs 13 residues. With 6 bases removed from V and 0 bases from J, the gap between germline ends came to 9 bases. From germline, CDR1 is SGHRS and CDR2 YFSETQ. CDR3 loop: CASNRGDQETQYF. The CDR3 region has the DNA TGCGCCAGCAACCGAGGGGACCAAGAGACCCAGTACTTC.

This clone showed up just a few times. V and J are TRBV6-1 and TRBJ2-2; 11 positions agree with TRBD2. The trim removed 7 bases at V and 6 bases at J, leaving 4 bases unmatched. Germline CDR1 MNHNS, CDR2 SASEGT. The CDR3 extends over 14 amino acids. This CDR3 is CASIPLAGAGELFF. The CDR3 DNA reads as TGTGCCAGCATCCCACTAGCGGGAGCCGGGGAGCTGTTTTTT.

The chain links TRBV29-1 to TRBJ1-1, with D uncertain. This CDR3 has 13 residues. Germline V gene sequence: CDR1 SQVTM, CDR2 ANQGSEA. V lost 4 bases, J lost 2 bases, and 11 bases lay in between. CDR3 loop: CSVVAAANTEAFF. As DNA, the CDR3 is TGCAGCGTTGTGGCGGCCGCCAACACTGAAGCTTTCTTT.

The chain couples TRBV5-6 to TRBJ2-1; 15 bases align to TRBD2. Germline assignment: CDR1 SGHDT and CDR2 YYEEEE. The CDR3 is 19 residues long. J was trimmed by 0 bases and V by 1 base; bases with no gene match: 5. Written as DNA, the CDR3 is TGTGCCAGCAGCTTGTTGGGACTAGCGGGAGGCAGCTCCTACAATGAGCAGTTCTTC. Encoded protein: CASSLLGLAGGSSYNEQFF.

The J gene is TRBJ2-7, the V gene TRBV5-1; 10 bases are shared with TRBD1. Germline trimming cut 3 bases from V and 6 bases from J; bases unmatched to any gene: 6. Looked up from germline, CDR1 is SGHRS and CDR2 is YFSETQ. The CDR3 is 14 residues long. CDR3 DNA: TGCGCCAGCAGCTGGGACAGGGGATCCCTCGAGCAGTACTTC. It codes for CASSWDRGSLEQYF. The whole variable domain, remainder taken from reference TRBV5-1 and TRBJ2-7, is KAGVTQTPRYLIKTRGQQVTLSCSPISGHRSVSWYQQTPGQGLQFLFEYFSETQRNKGNFPGRFSGRQFSNSRSEMNVSTLELGDSALYLCASSWDRGSLEQYFGPGTRLTVT.